This T cell receptor (beta chain) was captured in a study of OX40 agonist ivuxolimab in advanced cancers. Study at large: It was ivuxolimab, an agonistic anti-OX40 (CD134) antibody, that patients were treated with. Dose-escalation patients had hepatocellular carcinoma, melanoma, renal cell or head and neck cancer.

Assay used: immunoSEQ multiplex PCR; TCRdb lists only in-frame clones, some missing. The repertoire has under 70,000 clones, 70% to 90% of them found once; the top ten carry around 2%. CDR1 is SGHNT and CDR2 is YYREEE in the germline V gene (reference sequence). Trimming cost V 4 bases and J 4 bases, with 11 bases left between them. CDR3 length equals 13 residues. The receptor's source is an adult with an advanced solid tumor such as melanoma, head and neck, liver or kidney cancer. The sequenced sample was CD4+ or CD8+ T cells sorted from blood, obtained in a trial of the OX40 agonist ivuxolimab. The genes are TRBV5-4 and TRBJ1-1; no firm D call. CDR3: CASSIGGGTEAFF. CDR3 bases: TGTGCCAGCAGCATAGGAGGAGGCACTGAAGCTTTCTTT. Complete variable domain (other parts from reference TRBV5-4 and TRBJ1-1): ETGVTQSPTHLIKTRGQQVTLRCSSQSGHNTVSWYQQALGQGPQFIFQYYREEENGRGNFPPRFSGLQFPNYSSELNVNALELDDSALYLCASSIGGGTEAFFGQGTRLTVV.